This record looks at one TCR beta chain sequence and its context. The CDR3 loop spans 14 amino acids. This record comes from a study of blood T cell repertoires in COVID-19. In the original analysis: Amplification of reference gene primers was used by the study to estimate nucleated cell counts. Produced via immunoSEQ multiplex PCR; TCRdb's table is partial and in-frame only. V, J and clone size are those of that table, while D and trimming were read from the DNA. The profile shows around 500,000 clones, around 89% of them singletons. The rearrangement uses TRBV21-1 and TRBJ2-2; the D segment call TRBD1 is taken from the table without a DNA check. TRBV21-1 is deemed a pseudogene. The source of this sequence is a woman aged 40 to 50 who had recovered from COVID-19. What was sequenced was PBMCs or T cells enriched from blood (not recorded which). The CDR3 sequence is CASSRTGFTGELFF. For the CDR3, the DNA is TGTGCCAGCAGCAGAACAGGGTTCACCGGGGAGCTGTTTTTT.